Listed below are T cell receptor beta chains from one sample, sequenced in a study of cytomegalovirus exposure and HLA in healthy donors. Using immunoSEQ multiplex PCR, the repertoire was profiled, and TCRdb retains in-frame clones only, with some absent. The sample records roughly 110,000 clones, about 87% being singletons. The sequencing sample was made of PBMCs. The receptors originated from a woman under 30 in good health and CMV-seropositive. The CDR3 runs from the conserved cysteine through the conserved F or W. D genes are given only for firm matches. Some rows mark clone size as missing; the rest say once, few, many or name a class of expanded clone.

CDR3aa: CASRGFSGGENEQYF
CDR3nt: TGTGCCAGCCGGGGTTTTAGCGGGGGGGAAAACGAGCAGTACTTC
j_gene: TRBJ2-7
d_gene: TRBD2
abundance: .
v_gene: TRBV28

CDR3aa: CASSEPQGAPAFF
CDR3nt: TGTGCCAGCAGTGAACCGCAGGGGGCGCCAGCTTTCTTT
j_gene: TRBJ1-1
d_gene: TRBD1
abundance: .
v_gene: TRBV6-1

CDR3aa: CASRGWGASGTETQYF
CDR3nt: TGTGCCAGCAGGGGGTGGGGGGCTAGCGGTACGGAGACCCAGTACTTC
j_gene: TRBJ2-5
d_gene: .
abundance: .
v_gene: TRBV27

CDR3aa: CATQVAYEQYF
CDR3nt: TGTGCCACCCAGGTAGCCTACGAGCAGTACTTC
j_gene: TRBJ2-7
d_gene: .
abundance: .
v_gene: TRBV19

CDR3aa: CASSPRQNTEAFF
CDR3nt: TGTGCCAGCAGCCCCAGGCAGAACACTGAAGCTTTCTTT
j_gene: TRBJ1-1
d_gene: .
abundance: .
v_gene: TRBV7-6

CDR3aa: CATSRDSTPEAFF
CDR3nt: TGTGCCACCAGCAGAGATTCGACACCAGAGGCTTTCTTT
j_gene: TRBJ1-1
d_gene: .
abundance: .
v_gene: TRBV15

CDR3aa: CASSSYLGEKLFF
CDR3nt: TGTGCCAGCAGCTCATACCTCGGGGAAAAACTGTTTTTT
j_gene: TRBJ1-4
d_gene: .
abundance: .
v_gene: TRBV5-5

CDR3aa: CASSDVGGFSGSPLHF
CDR3nt: TGTGCCAGCAGTGATGTGGGGGGGTTTAGCGGTTCACCCCTCCACTTT
j_gene: TRBJ1-6
d_gene: .
abundance: .
v_gene: TRBV6-1

CDR3aa: CASSPGQGTYEQYF
CDR3nt: TGTGCCAGTAGTCCCGGACAGGGAACCTACGAGCAGTACTTC
j_gene: TRBJ2-7
d_gene: TRBD1
abundance: .
v_gene: TRBV19

CDR3aa: CAIKTGSDGNQPQHF
CDR3nt: TGTGCCATCAAGACGGGTAGTGATGGCAATCAGCCCCAGCATTTT
j_gene: TRBJ1-5
d_gene: .
abundance: .
v_gene: TRBV10-3

CDR3aa: CASSELFQETQYF
CDR3nt: TGTGCCAGCAGTGAACTATTCCAAGAGACCCAGTACTTC
j_gene: TRBJ2-5
d_gene: .
abundance: .
v_gene: TRBV25-1

CDR3aa: CASSLGPAHYGYTF
CDR3nt: TGTGCCAGCAGTTTAGGTCCAGCGCACTATGGCTACACCTTC
j_gene: TRBJ1-2
d_gene: .
abundance: once
v_gene: TRBV27

CDR3aa: CASSPGRGSTDTQYF
CDR3nt: TGTGCCAGCAGTCCAGGGCGGGGGTCTACAGATACGCAGTATTTT
j_gene: TRBJ2-3
d_gene: TRBD2
abundance: once
v_gene: TRBV11-3

CDR3aa: CASSTFPGANVLTF
CDR3nt: TGTGCCAGCAGTACTTTCCCTGGGGCCAACGTCCTGACTTTC
j_gene: TRBJ2-6
d_gene: .
abundance: once
v_gene: TRBV28

CDR3aa: CASSYVGTGVSPLHF
CDR3nt: TGTGCCAGCAGCTACGTGGGGACAGGGGTTTCACCCCTCCACTTT
j_gene: TRBJ1-6
d_gene: TRBD1
abundance: once
v_gene: TRBV7-9

CDR3aa: CASRDGGWGNIQYF
CDR3nt: TGCGCCAGCAGGGACGGGGGGTGGGGAAACATTCAGTACTTC
j_gene: TRBJ2-4
d_gene: TRBD2
abundance: .
v_gene: TRBV10-2

CDR3aa: CASSIVGRKNIQYF
CDR3nt: TGTGCCAGTAGTATTGTAGGCAGGAAAAACATTCAGTACTTC
j_gene: TRBJ2-4
d_gene: .
abundance: once
v_gene: TRBV19

CDR3aa: CASSPPDSPNTEAFF
CDR3nt: TGTGCCAGCTCACCACCCGACAGCCCGAACACTGAAGCTTTCTTT
j_gene: TRBJ1-1
d_gene: .
abundance: .
v_gene: TRBV18

CDR3aa: CASSQGDNTEAFF
CDR3nt: TGTGCCAGCAGTCAGGGGGACAACACTGAAGCTTTCTTT
j_gene: TRBJ1-1
d_gene: TRBD1
abundance: few
v_gene: TRBV6-1

CDR3aa: CASNGGNQPQHF
CDR3nt: TGTGCCAGCAACGGGGGCAATCAGCCCCAGCATTTT
j_gene: TRBJ1-5
d_gene: .
abundance: once
v_gene: TRBV6-1

CDR3aa: CASSYTGGSNTGELFF
CDR3nt: TGTGCCAGCAGCTATACAGGGGGTTCGAACACCGGGGAGCTGTTTTTT
j_gene: TRBJ2-2
d_gene: TRBD1
abundance: .
v_gene: TRBV11-2

CDR3aa: CASSFTGISPLHF
CDR3nt: TGTGCCAGCAGTTTTACAGGGATTTCACCCCTCCACTTT
j_gene: TRBJ1-6
d_gene: .
abundance: .
v_gene: TRBV28

CDR3aa: CSARLVEAFF
CDR3nt: TGCAGTGCTCGGTTGGTGGAAGCTTTCTTT
j_gene: TRBJ1-1
d_gene: .
abundance: .
v_gene: TRBV20-1

CDR3aa: CASIPGESGANVLTF
CDR3nt: TGTGCCAGCATCCCGGGGGAGTCTGGGGCCAACGTCCTGACTTTC
j_gene: TRBJ2-6
d_gene: .
abundance: .
v_gene: TRBV6-1

CDR3aa: CASSQTGSSYEQYF
CDR3nt: TGTGCCAGCAGCCAAACAGGCAGCTCCTACGAGCAGTACTTC
j_gene: TRBJ2-7
d_gene: .
abundance: few
v_gene: TRBV7-9

CDR3aa: CASSAGFRETQYF
CDR3nt: TGTGCCAGCAGTGCGGGGTTTAGAGAGACCCAGTACTTC
j_gene: TRBJ2-5
d_gene: .
abundance: .
v_gene: TRBV27

CDR3aa: CASRGALNTEAFF
CDR3nt: TGTGCCAGCAGGGGGGCACTGAACACTGAAGCTTTCTTT
j_gene: TRBJ1-1
d_gene: .
abundance: few
v_gene: TRBV28

CDR3aa: CASIWGQGFPPPTEAFF
CDR3nt: TGTGCCAGCATCTGGGGACAGGGCTTCCCACCACCTACTGAAGCTTTCTTT
j_gene: TRBJ1-1
d_gene: TRBD1
abundance: .
v_gene: TRBV28

CDR3aa: CASSPGTGSYEQYF
CDR3nt: TGCGCCAGCAGCCCTGGGACAGGATCCTACGAGCAGTACTTC
j_gene: TRBJ2-7
d_gene: TRBD1
abundance: .
v_gene: TRBV4-1

CDR3aa: CATTTDQETQYF
CDR3nt: TGTGCCACCACCACGGACCAAGAGACCCAGTACTTC
j_gene: TRBJ2-5
d_gene: .
abundance: .
v_gene: TRBV2

CDR3aa: CASSLVGRGLDYGYTF
CDR3nt: TGCGCCAGCAGCTTGGTTGGCAGGGGGCTTGACTATGGCTACACCTTC
j_gene: TRBJ1-2
d_gene: TRBD1
abundance: .
v_gene: TRBV5-1

CDR3aa: CASSQDPTANYGYTF
CDR3nt: TGCGCCAGCAGCCAAGATCCGACAGCCAACTATGGCTACACCTTC
j_gene: TRBJ1-2
d_gene: .
abundance: .
v_gene: TRBV4-1

CDR3aa: CASSLMEGPLPYGYTF
CDR3nt: TGTGCCAGCAGTTTGATGGAGGGGCCCCTCCCTTATGGCTACACCTTC
j_gene: TRBJ1-2
d_gene: .
abundance: .
v_gene: TRBV28

CDR3aa: CSVDPSGGGTGELFF
CDR3nt: TGCAGCGTTGACCCTAGCGGGGGTGGCACCGGGGAGCTGTTTTTT
j_gene: TRBJ2-2
d_gene: TRBD2
abundance: .
v_gene: TRBV29-1